This is a list of T cell receptor beta chains from one sample in a study of blood T cell repertoires in COVID-19. Assay used: immunoSEQ multiplex PCR; TCRdb lists only in-frame clones, some missing. Here the sample spans tens of thousands of clones, about 93% being singletons. Sequencing used peripheral blood. These TCRs come from a woman of 80 years or more with acute or convalescent COVID-19. CDR3s leave out the opening cysteine and the closing phenylalanine or tryptophan. Not every row has a clone size; where given, it reads once, few, many or a size class.

J | V | size | CDR3
TRBJ1-6 | TRBV5-1 | . | ASSLGGENSPLH
TRBJ2-1 | TRBV25-1 | . | ASSVQWRTYNEQF
TRBJ2-1 | TRBV24-1 | . | ATSGQTGTSGIYNEQF
TRBJ1-4 | TRBV6-2/TRBV6-3 | once | ASSYAGEKLF
TRBJ2-7 | TRBV2 | once | ASTDIDEQY
TRBJ1-2 | TRBV29-1 | . | SVDYTVRGDYGYT
TRBJ2-7 | TRBV7-9 | . | ASSRSAVAGGHEQY
TRBJ2-1 | TRBV6-2/TRBV6-3 | . | ASSYSNRVNYNEQF
TRBJ1-6 | TRBV10-3 | . | AISDWTGANSPLH
TRBJ1-6 | TRBV7-9 | . | ASSLSQGVSTLH
TRBJ2-1 | TRBV6-1 | . | ASSEQRGGNEQF
TRBJ2-7 | TRBV2 | . | ASGNAGVYEQY
TRBJ2-6 | TRBV21-1 | . | ASSGSRDTSSGANVLT
TRBJ1-1 | TRBV6-2/TRBV6-3 | . | ASSSRGQRNTEAF
TRBJ1-6 | TRBV2 | . | ASRERGSNSPLH
TRBJ2-1 | TRBV10-3 | once | ASGLAGGATADEQF
TRBJ1-6 | TRBV7-2 | . | ASSLWVSGNNSPLH
TRBJ2-2 | TRBV19 | . | ASSIVGGQGVNTGELF
TRBJ2-7 | TRBV19 | . | ASQLAGGPYEQY
TRBJ1-2 | TRBV7-9 | . | ASSLYIGYT
TRBJ2-1 | TRBV5-1 | once | ASSGDRGYEQF
TRBJ1-2 | TRBV6-5 | . | ASRDRGADT
TRBJ1-3 | TRBV3-1/TRBV3-2 | . | ASSSDTTGDASSGNTIY
TRBJ1-5 | TRBV6-5 | few | ASSYPRERDQPQH
TRBJ1-1 | TRBV19 | . | ASRPLAGTGGTEAF
TRBJ2-7 | TRBV6-5 | few | ASSYSKGAPSYEQY
TRBJ2-5 | TRBV5-1 | . | ASSSLLPSQETQY
TRBJ1-1 | TRBV11-2 | few | ASSTPQGRVNTEAF
TRBJ2-7 | TRBV2 | . | ASSEFGTLPYEQY
TRBJ1-6 | TRBV10-2 | . | ASSDRVYSPLH
TRBJ1-2 | TRBV6-2/TRBV6-3 | few | ASSYSGRPSSYGYT
TRBJ2-3 | TRBV2 | . | ASSVDGTGSPDTQY
TRBJ1-5 | TRBV19 | . | ASSEGLGNQPQH
TRBJ1-2 | TRBV2 | . | ASSETGGFYGYT
TRBJ1-1 | TRBV3-1/TRBV3-2 | . | ASSQERNRAAF
TRBJ1-4 | TRBV12-3/TRBV12-4 | . | ASKGLSEKLF
TRBJ2-7 | TRBV5-6 | . | ASSLWAEPYEQY
TRBJ1-2 | TRBV29-1 | . | SVGGGYGYT